This T cell receptor beta chain stems from a study of molecular identifiers for immune sequencing clone quantification. Germline CDR1 reads LNHNV; CDR2 reads YYDKDF (reference sequence). The length of the CDR3 is 17 residues. The junction had 12 bases not matched to a gene; V was cut back by 3 bases and J by 3 bases. Methods described previously, with TCR primers listed, were used for bulk TCR libraries. In TCRdb, the PCR reads were re-called with MiXCR into one record per CDR3 protein. The data show about 640,000 distinct CDR3 sequences, 15% to 20% seen once. This clonotype was counted between two and nine times. Naive CD8 T cells were picked out by sorting for CD8+CD4-CCR7+CD45RA+.

The rearrangement joins TRBV15 to TRBJ2-3; 7 bases match TRBD1. The sequenced sample consisted of naive CD8+ T cells from blood, with Jurkat cell RNA spiked in. Regarding subset: FACS-sorted CD8+CD4-CCR7+CD45RA+ naive T cells. The TCR sequence derives from a human donor in good health. Some libraries in this study had Jurkat cell RNA spiked in. CDR3 region: CATSRDNPGQNTDTQYF. Here the CDR3 DNA reads TGTGCCACCAGCAGGGACAACCCGGGACAGAATACAGATACGCAGTATTTT.